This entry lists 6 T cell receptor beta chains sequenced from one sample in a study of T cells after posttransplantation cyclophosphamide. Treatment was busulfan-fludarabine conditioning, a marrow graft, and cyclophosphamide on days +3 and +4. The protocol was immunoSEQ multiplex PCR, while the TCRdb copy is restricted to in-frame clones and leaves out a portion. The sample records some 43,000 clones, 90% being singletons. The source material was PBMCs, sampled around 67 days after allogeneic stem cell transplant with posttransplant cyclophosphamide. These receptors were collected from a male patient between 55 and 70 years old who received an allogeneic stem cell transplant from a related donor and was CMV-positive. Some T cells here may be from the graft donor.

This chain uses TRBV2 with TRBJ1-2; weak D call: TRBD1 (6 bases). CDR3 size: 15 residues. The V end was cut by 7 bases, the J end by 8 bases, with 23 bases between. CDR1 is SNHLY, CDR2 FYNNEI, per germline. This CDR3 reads CASTLLTGPWRGYTF. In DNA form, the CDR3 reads TGTGCCAGCACCTTATTAACAGGGCCTTGGAGGGGCTACACCTTC.

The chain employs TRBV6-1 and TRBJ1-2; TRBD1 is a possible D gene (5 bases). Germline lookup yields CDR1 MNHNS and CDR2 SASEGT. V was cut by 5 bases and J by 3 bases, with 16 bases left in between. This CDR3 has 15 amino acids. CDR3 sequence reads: CASSPHWGGDYGYTF. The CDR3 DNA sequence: TGTGCCAGCAGTCCCCACTGGGGGGGGGACTATGGCTACACCTTC.

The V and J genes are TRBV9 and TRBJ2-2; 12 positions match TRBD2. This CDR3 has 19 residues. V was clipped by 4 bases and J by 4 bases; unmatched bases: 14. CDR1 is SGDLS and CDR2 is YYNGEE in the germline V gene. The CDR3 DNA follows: TGTGCCAGCAGCCTGACCCTAGCGGGGGGGCCGCTCGCCACCGGGGAGCTGTTTTTT. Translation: CASSLTLAGGPLATGELFF. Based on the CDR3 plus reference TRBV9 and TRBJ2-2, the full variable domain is DSGVTQTPKHLITATGQRVTLRCSPRSGDLSVYWYQQSLDQGLQFLIQYYNGEERAKGNILERFSAQQFPDLHSELNLSSLELGDSALYFCASSLTLAGGPLATGELFFGEGSRLTVL.

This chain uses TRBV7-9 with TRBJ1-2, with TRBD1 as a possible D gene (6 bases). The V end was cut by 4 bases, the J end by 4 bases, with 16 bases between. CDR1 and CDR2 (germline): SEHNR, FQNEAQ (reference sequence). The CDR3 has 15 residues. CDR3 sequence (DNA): TGTGCCAGCAGCTCAGAGGGTCCAGGGGTCTATGGCTACACCTTC. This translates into CASSSEGPGVYGYTF.

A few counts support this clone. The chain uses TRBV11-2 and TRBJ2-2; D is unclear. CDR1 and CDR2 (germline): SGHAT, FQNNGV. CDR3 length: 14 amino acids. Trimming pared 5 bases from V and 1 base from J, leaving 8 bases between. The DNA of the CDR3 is TGTGCCAGCAGCCCTCGGGTGAACACCGGGGAGCTGTTTTTT. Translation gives CASSPRVNTGELFF. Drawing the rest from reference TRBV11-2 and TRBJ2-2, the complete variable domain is EAGVAQSPRYKIIEKRQSVAFWCNPISGHATLYWYQQILGQGPKLLIQFQNNGVVDDSQLPKDRFSAERLKGVDSTLKIQPAKLEDSAVYLCASSPRVNTGELFFGEGSRLTVL.

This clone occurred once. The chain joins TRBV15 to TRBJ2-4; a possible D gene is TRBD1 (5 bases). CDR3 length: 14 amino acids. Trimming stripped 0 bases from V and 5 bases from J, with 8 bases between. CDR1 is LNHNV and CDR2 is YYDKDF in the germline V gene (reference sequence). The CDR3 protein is CATSRDGAENIQYF. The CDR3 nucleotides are TGTGCCACCAGCAGAGATGGGGCAGAAAACATTCAGTACTTC.